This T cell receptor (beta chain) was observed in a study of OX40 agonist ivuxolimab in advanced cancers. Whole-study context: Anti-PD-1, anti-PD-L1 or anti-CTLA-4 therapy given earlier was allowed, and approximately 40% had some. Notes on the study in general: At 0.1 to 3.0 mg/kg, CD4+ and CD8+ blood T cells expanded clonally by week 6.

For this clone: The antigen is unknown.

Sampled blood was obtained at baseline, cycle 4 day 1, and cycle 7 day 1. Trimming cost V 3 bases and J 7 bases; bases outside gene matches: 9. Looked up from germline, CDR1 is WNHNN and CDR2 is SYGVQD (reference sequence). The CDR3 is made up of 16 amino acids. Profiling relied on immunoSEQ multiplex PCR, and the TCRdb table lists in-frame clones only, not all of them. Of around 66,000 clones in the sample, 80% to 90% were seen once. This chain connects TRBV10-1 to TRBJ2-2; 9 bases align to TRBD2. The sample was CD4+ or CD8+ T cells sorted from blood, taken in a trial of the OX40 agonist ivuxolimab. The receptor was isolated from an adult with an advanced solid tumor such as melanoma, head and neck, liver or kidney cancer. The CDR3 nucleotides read TGCGCCAGCAGTGACCCTGGTAGCGGGAGTAGCGGGGAGCTGTTTTTT. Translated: CASSDPGSGSSGELFF.